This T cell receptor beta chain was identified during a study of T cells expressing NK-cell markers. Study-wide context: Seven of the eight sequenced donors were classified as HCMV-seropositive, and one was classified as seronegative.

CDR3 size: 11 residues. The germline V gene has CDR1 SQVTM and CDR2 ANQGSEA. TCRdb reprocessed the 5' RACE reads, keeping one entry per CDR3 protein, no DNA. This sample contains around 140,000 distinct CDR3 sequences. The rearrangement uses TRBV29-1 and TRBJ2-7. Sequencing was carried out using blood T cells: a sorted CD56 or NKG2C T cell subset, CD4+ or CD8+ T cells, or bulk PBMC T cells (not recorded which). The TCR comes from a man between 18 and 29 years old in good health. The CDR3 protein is CSGRKNYEQYF.